Below are 4 T cell receptor beta chains sequenced from a single sample in a study of CD8+ T cells in alopecia areata (dated 2018 in TCRdb). The time point label on this specimen signifies: around 28 days on oral tofacitinib. The treatment or condition label on this specimen signifies: oral pan-JAK inhibitor, 5-10 mg twice daily. The protocol used for the library was the immunoSEQ multiplex PCR assay. For TCR sequencing, RNA was extracted from every sample and reverse transcribed into cDNA to serve as template. Here the immuneACCESS table is served through TCRdb, limited to in-frame sequences with V and J called. Missing clones are a known gap in these copies; in checked studies unresolved V genes cover under half, and the rest lacks a known reason. Present in this sample are 200,000 to 250,000 clones, under 70% of which were seen just once. Around 4% of the sample belongs to the ten largest clones.

The sample in question was CD4+ T cells sorted from blood, obtained at week 4, from a patient treated with tofacitinib. These receptors were obtained from a human donor with alopecia areata.

The chain combines TRBV9 with TRBJ2-3; tentative D call: TRBD2 (6 bases). In germline, CDR1 is SGDLS, CDR2 YYNGEE. Trimming shortened V by 0 bases and J by 8 bases, and 16 bases separated the two germline ends. This CDR3 is 15 amino acids long. The CDR3 DNA reads TGTGCCAGCAGCGTAGTAGCGGACGGTGGGGGTACGCAGTATTTT. Amino acids: CASSVVADGGGTQYF.

The chain couples TRBV7-2 to TRBJ1-2, with a weak D call TRBD1 (6 bases). Germline V gene lookup returns CDR1 SGHTA and CDR2 FQGNSA. This CDR3 spans 15 amino acids. V gave up 1 base and J gave up 5 bases, with 14 bases separating them. CDR3 amino acids: CASSLVSGQPYGYTF. CDR3 coding DNA: TGTGCCAGCAGCTTAGTGTCGGGACAACCTTATGGCTACACCTTC.

The rearrangement links TRBV4-1 to TRBJ1-2; D unclear. Trimming shortened V by 4 bases and J by 0 bases, and 18 bases separated the two germline ends. This CDR3 has 17 residues. CDR1 is MGHRA and CDR2 is YSYEKL in the germline V gene. The CDR3 sequence is CASSPSEAATANYGYTF. In nucleotides, the CDR3 is TGCGCCAGCAGCCCTTCGGAGGCAGCGACGGCTAACTATGGCTACACCTTC.

V gene TRBV19 combines with J gene TRBJ2-3, with 7 bases fitting TRBD1. The CDR3 spans 15 residues. Germline V gives CDR1 LNHDA, CDR2 SQIVND (reference sequence). Losses at the gene ends were 8 bases for V and 2 bases for J; bases not matched to a gene: 10. The CDR3 spells CASQRGLTLTDTQYF. CDR3 sequence (DNA): TGTGCCAGTCAAAGGGGGCTAACCCTCACAGATACGCAGTATTTT.